The T cell receptor (beta chain) under discussion was sequenced for a study of CD8+ T cells in alopecia areata. Germline V gives CDR1 SGHTA, CDR2 FQGNSA. Trimming stripped 5 bases from V and 0 bases from J, with 17 bases between. The CDR3 is made up of 17 amino acids. Study conclusions and caveats: Sequenced scalp T cells also include alphabeta T cells resident in normal skin.

This clone occurred a few times. The target antigen is unknown. Following extraction, RNA underwent reverse transcription to cDNA, which served as the sequencing template. Profiling relied on immunoSEQ multiplex PCR, and the TCRdb table lists in-frame clones only, not all of them. Of fewer than 150,000 clones in the sample, 35% to 40% are singletons; the top ten hold 3.1%. Sequencing input: CD4+ T cells sorted from blood. The rearrangement links TRBV7-2 to TRBJ2-1; either TRBD1 or TRBD2 may fit D (5 bases each). The origin of this receptor is a human donor with alopecia areata. CDR3 nucleotides: TGTGCCAGCAGCCTCCTCCCCGGGACCCGCTCCTACAATGAGCAGTTCTTC. Translated: CASSLLPGTRSYNEQFF.